These 27 T cell receptor beta chains were all obtained from the same sample, sequenced in a study of blood T cell repertoires in COVID-19. Repertoires were generated with immunoSEQ multiplex PCR, while TCRdb's copy carries only in-frame clones and drops some. The sample has about 300,000 clones; approximately 84% are singletons. The source material was peripheral blood. The receptor source for this set is a human donor with COVID-19, enrolled during active disease. The donor label of this sample is uncertain.

This chain uses TRBV7-2 with TRBJ2-5; perhaps TRBD1 as D (6 bases). The CDR3 sequence is 12 residues long. CDR1 is SGHTA and CDR2 is FQGNSA in the germline V gene. V gave up 3 bases and J gave up 5 bases, with 7 bases separating them. CDR3 region: CASSFTGETQYF. The CDR3 DNA reads as TGTGCCAGCAGCTTTACAGGGGAGACCCAGTACTTC.

A few counts support this clone. The rearrangement links TRBV5-1 to TRBJ2-7, with TRBD2 matching over 9 bases. V trimming: 0 bases; J trimming: 2 bases; junction bases outside the gene matches: 3. Germline V gives CDR1 SGHRS, CDR2 YFSETQ. The CDR3 loop spans 15 amino acids. CDR3 protein: CASSLDSGGPYEQYF. CDR3 in DNA: TGCGCCAGCAGCTTGGATAGCGGGGGCCCCTACGAGCAGTACTTC.

The V gene is TRBV5-6, the J gene TRBJ2-2; TRBD2 matches at 9 bases. The CDR3 has 15 amino acids. CDR1 SGHDT and CDR2 YYEEEE come from the germline V gene. Unmatched junction bases numbered 4, after V lost 3 bases and J lost 4 bases. For the CDR3, the DNA is TGTGCCAGCAGCTCCCTAGCGGGACTCACCGGGGAGCTGTTTTTT. Protein: CASSSLAGLTGELFF.

This sequence joins TRBV3-1 (or the pseudogene TRBV3-2) and TRBJ1-2; tentative D call: TRBD1 (5 bases). Germline V lookup: CDR1 LGHDT, CDR2 YNNKEL (reference sequence). The CDR3 runs 15 residues. V dropped 0 bases and J dropped 7 bases, with 15 bases sitting between them. CDR3 protein: CASSQDRDRGGGYTF. The CDR3 DNA sequence: TGTGCCAGCAGCCAAGATCGTGACCGGGGGGGTGGCTACACCTTC.

This chain links TRBV7-9 with TRBJ1-1; D is perhaps TRBD1 (6 bases). Per germline, CDR1 SEHNR and CDR2 FQNEAQ (reference sequence). V was pared by 9 bases and J by 9 bases, with 11 bases between. The CDR3 is 10 amino acids. This CDR3 is CARTGQKAFF. The CDR3 DNA reads TGTGCCAGAACTGGACAGAAAGCTTTCTTT.

The chain uses TRBV28 and TRBJ2-2; TRBD1 agrees at 7 bases. The CDR3 has 17 amino acids. V was clipped by 6 bases and J by 4 bases; unmatched bases: 14. Per the germline V gene, CDR1 is MDHEN and CDR2 is SYDVKM. The CDR3: CASRKTGRVGGTGELFF. As DNA, the CDR3 is TGTGCCAGCAGGAAGACAGGGCGAGTAGGTGGCACCGGGGAGCTGTTTTTT.

The J gene is TRBJ1-1, the V gene TRBV3-1 (or the pseudogene TRBV3-2); perhaps TRBD1 as D (5 bases). Trimming stripped 4 bases from V and 3 bases from J, with 12 bases between. Germline CDR1 reads LGHDT; CDR2 reads YNNKEL (reference sequence). The CDR3 is made up of 14 amino acids. DNA of the CDR3: TGTGCCAGCAGCCCCGACCCAGGGTACACTGAAGCTTTCTTT. It encodes CASSPDPGYTEAFF.

Only one count was recorded for this clone. The chain recombines TRBV28 with TRBJ2-1; 12 bases fit TRBD2. Germline-derived CDR1 and CDR2 are MDHEN and SYDVKM. Trimming at V came to 6 bases and at J to 5 bases, leaving 5 bases not matched to a gene. This CDR3 has 15 residues. The CDR3 sequence is CASRLAGGDNNEQFF. In nucleotides, the CDR3 is TGTGCCAGCAGGCTAGCGGGAGGGGACAACAATGAGCAGTTCTTC.

The chain joins TRBV28 to TRBJ1-2, with a possible D match to TRBD1 (6 bases). CDR1 is MDHEN, CDR2 SYDVKM, per germline. The CDR3 loop spans 14 amino acids. The germline V and J ends were trimmed by 6 bases and 2 bases, with 13 bases remaining between them. DNA for the CDR3: TGTGCCAGCAGATCGGGGGGCTCAAACTATGGCTACACCTTC. Amino acids: CASRSGGSNYGYTF.

This rearrangement joins TRBV5-1 to TRBJ2-2, with 9 bases matching TRBD1. CDR3 length equals 15 residues. Germline CDR1 SGHRS, CDR2 YFSETQ. J gave up 2 bases and V 4 bases, and 3 bases lay outside the gene matches. CDR3: CASSLTGGNTGELFF. As DNA, the CDR3 is TGCGCCAGCAGCCTGACAGGGGGTAACACCGGGGAGCTGTTTTTT.

The chain combines TRBV7-2 with TRBJ1-1, with D possibly being TRBD1 (6 bases). V was cut by 4 bases and J by 5 bases, with 14 bases left in between. Germline V CDR1 and CDR2: SGHTA, FQGNSA. This CDR3 comprises 14 residues. CDR3 DNA: TGTGCCAGCAGCTCACAAACAGGGTATACTGAAGCTTTCTTT. This gives the protein CASSSQTGYTEAFF.

The chain is built from TRBV5-1 and TRBJ2-7, with a tentative D call TRBD2 (6 bases). This CDR3 has 16 residues. Germline V CDR1 and CDR2: SGHRS, YFSETQ. The V gene lost 0 bases and the J gene lost 5 bases, with 18 bases spanning the gap. CDR3 region: CASSLAGSGEGHEQYF. CDR3 coding DNA: TGCGCCAGCAGCTTGGCGGGTAGCGGTGAAGGTCACGAGCAGTACTTC.

This clone was observed a handful of times. CDR3 protein: CASSRDSSQETQYF. In nucleotides, the CDR3 is TGTGCCAGCAGCCGGGACAGCTCACAAGAGACCCAGTACTTC. The chain is built from TRBV5-6 and TRBJ2-5; the match to TRBD1 covers 7 bases. This CDR3 has 14 amino acids. Germline CDR1 SGHDT, CDR2 YYEEEE. With V trimmed by 4 bases and J by 2 bases, 5 bases remained unmatched.

CDR3 residues: CAWSVKGRTDTQYF. DNA for the CDR3: TGTGCCTGGAGTGTTAAAGGGAGAACAGATACGCAGTATTTT. The chain recombines TRBV30 with TRBJ2-3, with D possibly matching TRBD2 (5 bases). V dropped 0 bases and J dropped 3 bases, with 10 bases sitting between them. The germline V gene encodes CDR1 GTSNPN and CDR2 SVGIG (reference sequence). CDR3 length: 14 residues.

The chain links TRBV29-1 to TRBJ1-4, with 8 bases identical to TRBD1. This CDR3 region has 13 residues. V lost 3 bases, J lost 8 bases, and 5 bases stayed unmatched. Germline lookup yields CDR1 SQVTM and CDR2 ANQGSEA. CDR3 sequence (DNA): TGCAGCGTTGAGAACAGGGGGAACGAAAAACTGTTTTTT. It encodes CSVENRGNEKLFF. Full variable domain (remainder filled in from reference TRBV29-1 and TRBJ1-4): SAVISQKPSRDICQRGTSLTIQCQVDSQVTMMFWYRQQPGQSLTLIATANQGSEATYESGFVIDKFPISRPNLTFSTLTVSNMSPEDSSIYLCSVENRGNEKLFFGSGTQLSVL.

The chain has TRBV12-3 or TRBV12-4 and TRBJ1-4; 9 bases agree with TRBD1. The CDR3 totals 13 residues. V dropped 8 bases and J dropped 8; count of bases not matched to a gene: 6. CDR3 sequence reads: CASRDREVEKLFF. For the CDR3, the DNA is TGTGCCAGCCGGGACAGGGAGGTGGAAAAACTGTTTTTT.

The chain carries TRBV29-1 and TRBJ2-7; TRBD1 agrees at 7 bases. The V gene's germline CDR1 is SQVTM and CDR2 ANQGSEA. With 5 bases clipped from V and 3 bases from J, the junction kept 10 bases outside the gene matches. The CDR3 has 14 amino acids. The CDR3 reads CSVKGAQTVYEQYF. DNA of the CDR3: TGCAGCGTTAAGGGGGCCCAGACAGTCTACGAGCAGTACTTC.

The CDR3 region has the DNA TGTGCCAGCAGCCAAGGAGGGCCTGGGGCCAACGTCCTGACTTTC. It encodes CASSQGGPGANVLTF. This sequence joins TRBV3-1 (or the pseudogene TRBV3-2) and TRBJ2-6; maybe TRBD2 (5 bases). V shed 1 base and J shed 2 bases, with 6 bases lying between them. There are 15 residues in the CDR3. The germline V gene has CDR1 LGHDT and CDR2 YNNKEL (reference sequence).

The rearrangement links TRBV27 to TRBJ2-3, with D possibly TRBD2 on 7 matching bases. The CDR3 loop spans 17 amino acids. Germline values: CDR1 MNHEY, CDR2 SMNVEV (reference sequence). Trimming removed 0 bases at V and 0 bases at J, with 13 bases between. The CDR3 loop is CASSLSGAGVSTDTQYF. CDR3 bases: TGTGCCAGCAGTTTATCGGGGGCGGGAGTTAGCACAGATACGCAGTATTTT.

The rearrangement links TRBV3-1 (or the pseudogene TRBV3-2) to TRBJ2-1; D gene uncertain. Trimming shortened V by 0 bases and J by 1 base, and 7 bases separated the two germline ends. The CDR3 is 15 residues long. Germline-derived CDR1 and CDR2 are LGHDT and YNNKEL (reference sequence). The CDR3 nucleotides read TGTGCCAGCAGCCAAGATGTTCTTTCCTACAATGAGCAGTTCTTC. This encodes CASSQDVLSYNEQFF.

The rearrangement uses TRBV21-1 and TRBJ1-5. TRBV21-1 is given as a pseudogene. The CDR3 extends over 16 amino acids. CDR3 bases: TGTGCCAGCACCTCAAACGGAGGGAAGGGCAATCAGCCCCAGCATTTT. Translation gives CASTSNGGKGNQPQHF.

This clone was detected once. V usage is TRBV9 and J usage is TRBJ1-4; tentative D call: TRBD1 (5 bases). CDR1 is SGDLS, CDR2 YYNGEE, per germline. CDR3 size: 14 residues. V was shortened by 2 bases and J by 4 bases, with 9 bases between the two germline ends. The CDR3 nucleotides are TGTGCCAGCAGCGTGGCGGGGCATAATGAAAAACTGTTTTTT. It codes for CASSVAGHNEKLFF.

This rearrangement joins TRBV5-1 to TRBJ2-1, with 7 bases aligning to TRBD2. Germline trimming cut 5 bases from V and 2 bases from J; bases unmatched to any gene: 13. The CDR3 totals 17 residues. The V gene's germline CDR1 is SGHRS and CDR2 YFSETQ. CDR3 region: CASSKSGISQTYNEQFF. The DNA for the CDR3 is TGCGCCAGCAGTAAGAGCGGGATTAGTCAGACCTACAATGAGCAGTTCTTC.

The sample holds many counts of this clone. The V gene is TRBV7-9, the J gene TRBJ2-1; TRBD2 agrees at 12 bases. V shed 5 bases and J 4 bases; nucleotides not matched to a gene: 3. Germline V gene data show CDR1 as SEHNR and CDR2 as FQNEAQ (reference sequence). The CDR3 is made up of 15 amino acids. This CDR3 reads CASSGTSGPYNEQFF. The CDR3 nucleotides are TGTGCCAGCAGCGGGACTAGCGGGCCATACAATGAGCAGTTCTTC. Together with reference TRBV7-9 and TRBJ2-1, the CDR3 gives the full variable domain: DTGVSQNPRHKITKRGQNVTFRCDPISEHNRLYWYRQTLGQGPEFLTYFQNEAQLEKSRLLSDRFSAERPKGSFSTLEIQRTEQGDSAMYLCASSGTSGPYNEQFFGPGTRLTVL.

The chain carries TRBV27 and TRBJ2-7; tentative D call: TRBD2 (6 bases). This CDR3 comprises 12 residues. V was clipped by 6 bases and J by 0 bases, with 6 bases between them. CDR1 and CDR2 (germline): MNHEY, SMNVEV (reference sequence). CDR3 in amino acids: CASRTSSYEQYF. CDR3 bases: TGTGCCAGCAGGACTAGCTCCTACGAGCAGTACTTC.

The chain is built from TRBV28 and TRBJ2-5; TRBD1 might be the D (6 bases). V dropped 3 bases and J dropped 5 bases, with 10 bases sitting between them. This CDR3 has 13 amino acids. The germline V gene encodes CDR1 MDHEN and CDR2 SYDVKM. CDR3 in amino acids: CASSFQGIETQYF. The CDR3 DNA is TGTGCCAGCAGTTTTCAGGGGATCGAGACCCAGTACTTC.

The chain has TRBV19 and TRBJ1-3; D is ambiguous. The germline CDR1 and CDR2 sequences are LNHDA and SQIVND (reference sequence). With 5 bases removed from V and 0 bases from J, the gap between germline ends came to 14 bases. This CDR3 has 16 amino acids. The CDR3 loop reads CASSWEIPDSGNTIYF. Written as DNA, the CDR3 is TGTGCCAGTAGTTGGGAGATACCTGACTCTGGAAACACCATATATTTT.